Below, 7 T cell receptor beta chains from the same sample are listed, as sequenced in a study of regulatory T cells in long-lasting Graves disease. Time point: persistent/refractory GD, antithyroid drugs over 5 years with positive TRAb. PBMCs provided the RNA from which the TCR library was made. The TCR beta library used iRepertoire HTBI primers with Arm-PCR amplification of CDR3. Using its own MiXCR run on the multiplex PCR reads, TCRdb lists one record per CDR3 protein. The sample has roughly 300,000 distinct CDR3 sequences, 15% to 20% seen once. The sequencing used peripheral blood mononuclear cells (PBMCs), collected when the disease was refractory, from a patient treated with antithyroid drugs. These receptors originate from a female donor with Graves disease.

As regards this clonotype: The junction departs from the called germline gene at one end, perhaps through a read error. This chain links TRBV11-2 with TRBJ2-7; TRBD1 or TRBD2 may be the D gene (5 bases each). CDR3 size: 16 residues. CDR1 and CDR2 (germline): SGHAT, FQNNGV. CDR3 DNA: TGTGCCAGCAGCTTAGATGAGAGGGGCGGGCTGAGCGAGCGGTACTTC. It is translated as CASSLDERGGLSERYF. The full variable domain, completed using reference TRBV11-2 and TRBJ2-7, is EAGVAQSPRYKIIEKRQSVAFWCNPISGHATLYWYQQILGQGPKLLIQFQNNGVVDDSQLPKDRFSAERLKGVDSTLKIQPAKLEDSAVYLCASSLDERGGLSERYFGPGTRLTVT.

This clonotype was detected ten times or more. The chain recombines TRBV2 with TRBJ1-3; D may be TRBD1 (5 bases). CDR1 is SNHLY, CDR2 FYNNEI, per germline. There are 13 residues in the CDR3. The V gene lost 5 bases and the J gene lost 1 base, with 6 bases spanning the gap. The CDR3, as DNA: TGTGCCAGCAGTTGGGGGTCTGGAAACACCATATATTTT. Its translation: CASSWGSGNTIYF.

V and J are TRBV7-3 and TRBJ1-4; TRBD1 matches 9 bases. The V and J ends lost 5 bases and 8 bases, in that order; junction bases with no gene match: 9. CDR3 length: 15 residues. Germline CDR1 is SGHTA and CDR2 is FQGTGA. The CDR3 coding sequence is TGTGCCAGCAGCGCCGGGACAGGGCTAGGGGAAAAACTGTTTTTT. Its translation: CASSAGTGLGEKLFF.

The sample holds a few counts of this clonotype. The CDR3 protein is CASSDFSMSTEAFF. DNA of the CDR3: TGTGCCAGCAGTGACTTCTCAATGAGCACTGAAGCTTTCTTT. The chain uses TRBV6-1 and TRBJ1-1; no firm D call. The CDR3 totals 14 residues. Trimming took 3 bases from V and 4 from J, leaving 12 bases between them. Germline V gene sequence: CDR1 MNHNS, CDR2 SASEGT.

This clonotype showed up just a few times. As DNA, the CDR3 is TGTGCCAGCAGCCACAGCAGCAACTATGGCTACACCTTC. Protein: CASSHSSNYGYTF. The rearrangement uses TRBV3-1 and TRBJ1-2; D remains unclear. Trimming took 3 bases from V and 2 from J, leaving 7 bases between them. Germline V lookup: CDR1 LGHDT, CDR2 YNNKEL (reference sequence). The CDR3 is 13 amino acids.

This clonotype was detected many times. The V call is TRBV6-1, the J call TRBJ1-2, with a possible D match to TRBD1 (5 bases). The CDR3 totals 13 residues. Per germline, CDR1 MNHNS and CDR2 SASEGT. The ends were cut back, 5 bases at V and 6 bases at J, with 13 bases in the middle. CDR3 nucleotide sequence: TGTGCCAGCAGTCTCCAGGGTAGGCATGGCTACACCTTC. Protein sequence: CASSLQGRHGYTF.

This clonotype was observed a handful of times. Just one base apart from a much larger clone, this may be a read error. The chain has TRBV10-3 and TRBJ1-3; the D is unclear. Looked up from germline, CDR1 is ENHRY and CDR2 is SYGVKD. The V gene lost 3 bases and the J gene lost 3 bases, with 3 bases spanning the gap. The CDR3 loop spans 12 amino acids. The CDR3 sequence is CAISDVGNTIYF. In nucleotides, the CDR3 is TGTGCCATCAGTGACGTTGGAAACACCATATATTTT.